This TCR beta chain appears in the sequencing data of a study of T cell clonotyping in hematopoietic cell transplantation. Study-wide results and caveats: Pathologically expanded recipient clonotypes increased progressively from day 30 to day 180 as diversity fell. Cells were unsorted, so CD4 and CD8 contributions were not separated.

Repertoires were generated with immunoSEQ multiplex PCR, while TCRdb's copy carries only in-frame clones and drops some. The table lists about 7,500 clones, about 92% of them singletons. Recipient blood drawn about 28 days pretransplant and days 30, 100, 180 after. The CDR3 runs to 13 residues. V lost 1 base to trimming and J lost 8 bases, with 12 bases between them. Germline values: CDR1 SGHNT, CDR2 YYREEE (reference sequence). Notes on this clone: Its matching antigen is unknown.

This sequence was found in a female patient in her fifties who had an allogeneic stem cell transplant from an unrelated donor, so the T cells may come from the graft donor. Some clones in this sample may be carry-over from other donors' samples. The material sequenced was PBMCs, taken 180 days after allogeneic stem cell transplant. This sequence joins TRBV5-4 and TRBJ1-2; D is ambiguous. CDR3 sequence: CASSLPIGKGYTF. The CDR3 nucleotides read TGTGCCAGCAGCTTGCCCATCGGCAAGGGCTACACCTTC.